This T cell receptor beta chain was recovered during a study of blood T cell repertoires in COVID-19. The V gene's germline CDR1 is MRHNA and CDR2 SNTAGT. Trimming took 4 bases from V and 1 from J; bases not matched to a gene: 3. There are 16 residues in the CDR3. Assay used: immunoSEQ multiplex PCR; TCRdb lists only in-frame clones, some missing. Here the sample spans hundreds of thousands of clones, about 88% being singletons. A single count supports this clone. Donors in Cohort 3 who had recovered were those with two negative PCRs, healthcare professional clearance, or resolution of their symptoms.

Sequencing used PBMCs or T cells enriched from blood (not recorded which). The gene calls are TRBV6-4 and TRBJ2-2; 10 bases map to TRBD2. The receptor comes from a man in his 60s who had recovered from COVID-19. Here the CDR3 reads CASSGTSGMNTGELFF. The CDR3 bases are TGTGCCAGCAGTGGTACTAGCGGGATGAACACCGGGGAGCTGTTTTTT.